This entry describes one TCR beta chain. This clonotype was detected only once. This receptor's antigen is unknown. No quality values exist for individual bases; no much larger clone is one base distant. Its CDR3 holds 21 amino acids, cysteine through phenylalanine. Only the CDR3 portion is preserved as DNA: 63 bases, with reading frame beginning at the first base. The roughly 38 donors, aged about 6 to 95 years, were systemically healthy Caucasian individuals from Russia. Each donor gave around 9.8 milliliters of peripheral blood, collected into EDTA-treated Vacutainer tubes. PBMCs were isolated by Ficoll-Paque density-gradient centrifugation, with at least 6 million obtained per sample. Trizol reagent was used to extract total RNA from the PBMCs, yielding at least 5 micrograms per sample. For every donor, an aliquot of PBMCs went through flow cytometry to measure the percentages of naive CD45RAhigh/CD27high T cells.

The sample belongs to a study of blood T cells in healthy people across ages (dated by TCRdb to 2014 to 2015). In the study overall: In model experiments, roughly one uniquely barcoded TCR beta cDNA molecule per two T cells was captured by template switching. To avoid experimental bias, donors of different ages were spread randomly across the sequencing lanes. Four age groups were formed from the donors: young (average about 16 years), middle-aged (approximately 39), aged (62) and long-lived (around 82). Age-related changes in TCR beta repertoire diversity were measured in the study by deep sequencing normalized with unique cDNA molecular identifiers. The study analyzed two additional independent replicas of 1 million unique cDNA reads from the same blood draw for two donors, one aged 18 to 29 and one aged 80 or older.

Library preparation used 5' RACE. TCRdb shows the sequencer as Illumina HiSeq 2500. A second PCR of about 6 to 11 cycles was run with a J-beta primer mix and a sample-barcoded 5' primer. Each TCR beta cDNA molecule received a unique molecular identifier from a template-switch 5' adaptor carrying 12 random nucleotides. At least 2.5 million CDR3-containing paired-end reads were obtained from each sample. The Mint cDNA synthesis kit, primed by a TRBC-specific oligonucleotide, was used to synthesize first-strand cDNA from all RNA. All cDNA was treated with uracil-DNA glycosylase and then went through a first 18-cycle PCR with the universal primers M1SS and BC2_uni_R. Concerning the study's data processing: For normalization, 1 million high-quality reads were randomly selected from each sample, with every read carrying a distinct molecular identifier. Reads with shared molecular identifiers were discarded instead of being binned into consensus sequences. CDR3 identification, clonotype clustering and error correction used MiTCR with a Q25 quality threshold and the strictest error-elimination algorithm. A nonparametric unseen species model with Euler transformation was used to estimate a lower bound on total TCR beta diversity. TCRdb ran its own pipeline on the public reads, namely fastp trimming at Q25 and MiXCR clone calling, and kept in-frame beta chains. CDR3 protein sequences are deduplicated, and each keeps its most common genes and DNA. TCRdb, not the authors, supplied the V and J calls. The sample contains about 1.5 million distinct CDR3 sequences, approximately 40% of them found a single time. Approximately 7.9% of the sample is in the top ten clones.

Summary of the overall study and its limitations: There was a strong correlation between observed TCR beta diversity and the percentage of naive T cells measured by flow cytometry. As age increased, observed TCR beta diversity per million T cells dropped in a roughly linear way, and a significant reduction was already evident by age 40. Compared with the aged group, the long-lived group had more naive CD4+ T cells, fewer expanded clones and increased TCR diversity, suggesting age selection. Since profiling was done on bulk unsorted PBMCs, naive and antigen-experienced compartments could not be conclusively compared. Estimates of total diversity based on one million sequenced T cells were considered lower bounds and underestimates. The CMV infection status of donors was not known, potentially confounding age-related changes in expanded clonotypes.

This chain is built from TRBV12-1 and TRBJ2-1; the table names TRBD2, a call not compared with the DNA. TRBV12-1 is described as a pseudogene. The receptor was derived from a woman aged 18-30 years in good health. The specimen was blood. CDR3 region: CASSFQYLAGFAVHQSGEQFF. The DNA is TGTGCCAGCAGCTTCCAATACCTAGCGGGCTTCGCCGTACACCAAAGCGGTGAGCAGTTCTTC.